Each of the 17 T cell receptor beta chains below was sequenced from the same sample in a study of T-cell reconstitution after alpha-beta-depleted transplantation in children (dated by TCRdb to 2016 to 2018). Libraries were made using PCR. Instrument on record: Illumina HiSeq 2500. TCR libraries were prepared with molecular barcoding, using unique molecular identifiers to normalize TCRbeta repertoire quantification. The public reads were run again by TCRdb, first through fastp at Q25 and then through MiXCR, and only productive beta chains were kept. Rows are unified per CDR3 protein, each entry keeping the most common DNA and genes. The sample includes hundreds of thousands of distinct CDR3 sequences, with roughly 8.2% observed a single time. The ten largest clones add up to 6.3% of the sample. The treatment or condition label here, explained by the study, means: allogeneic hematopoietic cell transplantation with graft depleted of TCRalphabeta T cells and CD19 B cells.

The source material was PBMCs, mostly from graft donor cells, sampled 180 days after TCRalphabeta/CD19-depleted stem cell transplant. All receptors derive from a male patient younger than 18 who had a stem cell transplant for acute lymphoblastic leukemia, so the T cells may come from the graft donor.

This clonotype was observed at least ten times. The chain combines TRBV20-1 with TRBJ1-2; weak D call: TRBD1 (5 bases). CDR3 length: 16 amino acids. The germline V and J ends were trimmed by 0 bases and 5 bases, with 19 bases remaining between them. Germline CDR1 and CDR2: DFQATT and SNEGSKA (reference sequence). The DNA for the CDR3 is TGCAGTGCTAGAGATCGGGGGACCTTCGGTTTTTATGGCTACACCTTC. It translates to CSARDRGTFGFYGYTF.

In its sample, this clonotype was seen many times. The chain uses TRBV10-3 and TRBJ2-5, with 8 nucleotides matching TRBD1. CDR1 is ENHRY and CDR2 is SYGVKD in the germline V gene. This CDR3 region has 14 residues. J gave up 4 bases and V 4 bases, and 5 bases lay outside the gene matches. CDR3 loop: CAISGTGRPETQYF. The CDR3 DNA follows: TGTGCCATCAGTGGGACAGGGAGGCCAGAGACCCAGTACTTC.

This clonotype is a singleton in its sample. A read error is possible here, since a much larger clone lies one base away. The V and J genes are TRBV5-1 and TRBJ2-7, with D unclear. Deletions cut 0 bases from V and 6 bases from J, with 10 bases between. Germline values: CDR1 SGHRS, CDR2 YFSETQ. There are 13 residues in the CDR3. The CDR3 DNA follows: TGCGCCAGCAGCTTGGTCGGGCCTTGCGAGCAGTACTTC. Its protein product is CASSLVGPCEQYF. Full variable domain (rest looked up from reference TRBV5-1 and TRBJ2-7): KAGVTQTPRYLIKTRGQQVTLSCSPISGHRSVSWYQQTPGQGLQFLFEYFSETQRNKGNFPGRFSGRQFSNSRSEMNVSTLELGDSALYLCASSLVGPCEQYFGPGTRLTVT.

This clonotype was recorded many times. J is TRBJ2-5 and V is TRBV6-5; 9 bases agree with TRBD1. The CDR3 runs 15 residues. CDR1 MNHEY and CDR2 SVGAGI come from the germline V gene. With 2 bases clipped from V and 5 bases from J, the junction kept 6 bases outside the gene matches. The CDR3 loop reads CASSYPGQGLETQYF. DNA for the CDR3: TGTGCCAGCAGTTACCCGGGACAGGGTCTGGAGACCCAGTACTTC.

The CDR3 DNA sequence: TGTGCCAGCAGCTTAGAGCGGCTAGCGGGCTCTACCGAGCAGTACTTC. Translating it yields CASSLERLAGSTEQYF. The chain uses TRBV7-8 and TRBJ2-7, with 8 positions matching TRBD2. Germline lookup yields CDR1 SGHVS and CDR2 FQNEAQ. J lost 6 bases, V lost 1 base, and 11 bases had no gene match. The CDR3 sequence is 16 residues long.

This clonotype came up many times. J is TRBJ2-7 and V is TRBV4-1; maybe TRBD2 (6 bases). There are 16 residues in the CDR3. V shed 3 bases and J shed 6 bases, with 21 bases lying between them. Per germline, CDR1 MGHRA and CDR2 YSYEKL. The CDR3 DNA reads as TGCGCCAGCAGCCATGCTATCCCGGGAGCCGAGGGCGAGCAGTACTTC. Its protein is CASSHAIPGAEGEQYF.

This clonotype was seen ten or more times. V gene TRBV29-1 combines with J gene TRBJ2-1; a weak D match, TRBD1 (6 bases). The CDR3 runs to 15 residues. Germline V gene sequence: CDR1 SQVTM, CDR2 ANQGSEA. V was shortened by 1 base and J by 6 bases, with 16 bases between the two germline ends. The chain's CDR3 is CSVEGGQNKVNEQFF. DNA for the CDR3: TGCAGCGTTGAAGGCGGACAGAACAAGGTCAATGAGCAGTTCTTC.

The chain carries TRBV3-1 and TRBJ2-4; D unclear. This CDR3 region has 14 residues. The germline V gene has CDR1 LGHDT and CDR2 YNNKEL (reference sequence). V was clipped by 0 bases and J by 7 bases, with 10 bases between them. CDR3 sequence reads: CASSQDPDGNIQYF. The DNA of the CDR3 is TGTGCCAGCAGCCAAGACCCGGACGGGAACATTCAGTACTTC. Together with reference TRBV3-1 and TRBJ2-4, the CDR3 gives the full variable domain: DTAVSQTPKYLVTQMGNDKSIKCEQNLGHDTMYWYKQDSKKFLKIMFSYNNKELIINETVPNRFSPKSPDKAHLNLHINSLELGDSAVYFCASSQDPDGNIQYFGAGTRLSVL.

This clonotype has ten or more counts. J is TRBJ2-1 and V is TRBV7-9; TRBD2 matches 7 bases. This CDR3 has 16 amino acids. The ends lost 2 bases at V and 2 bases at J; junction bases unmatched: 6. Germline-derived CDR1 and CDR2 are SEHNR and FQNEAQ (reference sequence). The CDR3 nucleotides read TGTGCCAGCAGCTTATATCCTAGCGGTACCTACAATGAGCAGTTCTTC. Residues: CASSLYPSGTYNEQFF.

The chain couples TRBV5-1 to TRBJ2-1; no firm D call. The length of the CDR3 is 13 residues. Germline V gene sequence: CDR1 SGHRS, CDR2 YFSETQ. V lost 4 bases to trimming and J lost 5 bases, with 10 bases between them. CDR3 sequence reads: CASSRGANNEQFF. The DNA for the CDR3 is TGCGCCAGCAGCCGAGGAGCGAACAATGAGCAGTTCTTC.

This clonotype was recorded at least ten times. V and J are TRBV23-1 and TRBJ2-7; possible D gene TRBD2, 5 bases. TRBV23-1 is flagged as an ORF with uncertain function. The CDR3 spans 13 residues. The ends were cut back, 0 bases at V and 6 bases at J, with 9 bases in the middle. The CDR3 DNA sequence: TGCGCCAGCAGTCAATCCAGAGGGTGCGAGCAGTACTTC. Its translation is CASSQSRGCEQYF.

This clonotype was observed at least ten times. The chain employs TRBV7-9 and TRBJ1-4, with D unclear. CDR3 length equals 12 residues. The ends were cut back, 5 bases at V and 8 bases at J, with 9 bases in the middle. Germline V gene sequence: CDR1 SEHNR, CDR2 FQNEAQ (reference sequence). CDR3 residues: CASSPSGEKLFF. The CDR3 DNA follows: TGTGCCAGCAGCCCCTCCGGAGAAAAACTGTTTTTT.

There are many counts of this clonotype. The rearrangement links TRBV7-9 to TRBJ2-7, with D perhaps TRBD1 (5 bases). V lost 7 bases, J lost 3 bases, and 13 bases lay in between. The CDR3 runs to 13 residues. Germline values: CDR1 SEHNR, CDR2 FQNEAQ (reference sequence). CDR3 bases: TGTGCCAGCAAAGCAGGGATCCTCTACGAGCAGTACTTC. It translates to CASKAGILYEQYF.

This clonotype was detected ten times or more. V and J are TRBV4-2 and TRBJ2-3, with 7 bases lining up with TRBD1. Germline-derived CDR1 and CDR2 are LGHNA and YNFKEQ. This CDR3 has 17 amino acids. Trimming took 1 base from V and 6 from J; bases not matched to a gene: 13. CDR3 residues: CASSQVFRDSSLDTQYF. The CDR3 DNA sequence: TGTGCCAGCAGCCAAGTCTTTCGGGACAGTTCTCTGGATACGCAGTATTTT.

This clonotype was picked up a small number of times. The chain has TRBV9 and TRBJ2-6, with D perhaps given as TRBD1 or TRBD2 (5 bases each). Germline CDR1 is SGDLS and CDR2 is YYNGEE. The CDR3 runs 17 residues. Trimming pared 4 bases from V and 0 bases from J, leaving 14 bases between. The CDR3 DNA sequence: TGTGCCAGCAGCAACCGGGACGGACTCTCTGGGGCCAACGTCCTGACTTTC. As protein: CASSNRDGLSGANVLTF.

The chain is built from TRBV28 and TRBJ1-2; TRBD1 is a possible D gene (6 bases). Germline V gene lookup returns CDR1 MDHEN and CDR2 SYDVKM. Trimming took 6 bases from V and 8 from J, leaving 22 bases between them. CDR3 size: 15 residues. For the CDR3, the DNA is TGTGCCAGCAGCCAGCCTGGGGGCGGAGGAGGAGGCTACACCTTC. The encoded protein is CASSQPGGGGGGYTF.

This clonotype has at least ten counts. The DNA for the CDR3 is TGTGCCAGCAGCCAATCGGACAGGGGTTCCGAGCAGTACTTC. This sequence encodes CASSQSDRGSEQYF. The V gene is TRBV16, the J gene TRBJ2-7, with 9 bases fitting TRBD1. This CDR3 is built from 14 residues. Germline CDR1 and CDR2: KGHSY and FQNENV. V was clipped by 0 bases and J by 6 bases; unmatched bases: 3.